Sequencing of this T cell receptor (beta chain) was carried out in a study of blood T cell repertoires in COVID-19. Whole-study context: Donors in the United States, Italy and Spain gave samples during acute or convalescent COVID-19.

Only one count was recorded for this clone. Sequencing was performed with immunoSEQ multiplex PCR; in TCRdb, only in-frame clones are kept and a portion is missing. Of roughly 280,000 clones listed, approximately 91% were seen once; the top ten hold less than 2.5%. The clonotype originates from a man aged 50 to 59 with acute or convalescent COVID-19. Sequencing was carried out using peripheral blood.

The CDR3 DNA reads as TGTGCCAGCAGCCAACTAGCGGATCAGCCCCAGCATTTT. Translation gives CASSQLADQPQHF. The chain joins TRBV12-3 or TRBV12-4 to TRBJ1-5; D not resolved. Between the trimmed V and J ends, which lost 6 bases and 5 bases, there was a span of 11 bases. This CDR3 has 13 amino acids.